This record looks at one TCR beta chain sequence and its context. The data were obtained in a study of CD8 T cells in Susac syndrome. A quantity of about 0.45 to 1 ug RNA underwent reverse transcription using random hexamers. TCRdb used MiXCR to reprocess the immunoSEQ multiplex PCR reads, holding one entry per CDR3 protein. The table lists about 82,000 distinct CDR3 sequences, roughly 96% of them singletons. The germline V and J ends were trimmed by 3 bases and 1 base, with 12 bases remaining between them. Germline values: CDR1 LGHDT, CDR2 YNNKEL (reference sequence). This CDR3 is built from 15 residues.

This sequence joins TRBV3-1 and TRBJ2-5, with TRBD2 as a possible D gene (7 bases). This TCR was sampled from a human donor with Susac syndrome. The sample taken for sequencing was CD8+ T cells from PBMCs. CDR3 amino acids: CASSHSGGRQETQYF. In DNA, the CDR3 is TGTGCCAGCAGCCATTCGGGGGGCCGCCAAGAGACCCAGTACTTC.